This T cell receptor beta chain is from a study of post-analysis software for immune sequencing data. This clonotype was picked up one time. The antigen remains undetermined. Unique-molecular-identifier-tagged TCR beta cDNA libraries were used. Around 500,000 cDNA molecules came from 1 to 10 million T cells. TCRdb re-called the PCR reads through MiXCR, storing one row per CDR3 protein. The sample lists 750,000 to 950,000 distinct CDR3 sequences; about 57% were seen once. The study's findings and limits: Normalized Chao1 diversity was significantly lower in multiple sclerosis patients than in controls. Samples from a shared batch, those prepared together, strongly co-clustered by F measure.

The source of this sequence is a girl aged 10 to 17 with multiple sclerosis. The specimen was blood.

The CDR3 nucleotides read TGTGCCAGCAGCTCCTATGGGGTGGGCTACGAGCAGTACTTC. Translation gives CASSSYGVGYEQYF. The V gene is TRBV7-2, the J gene TRBJ2-4, with D unresolved. The J call may be mistaken, given a closer DNA end match to TRBJ2-7. The CDR3 totals 14 residues. Germline loops: CDR1 SGHTA, CDR2 FQGNSA.